The 21 T cell receptor beta chains below all came from one sample that was sequenced in a study of T cell repertoires in cytomegalovirus infection (dated by TCRdb to between 2019 and 2020). The sequencer listed for this sample is Illumina HiSeq 1500. TCRdb applied fastp at Q25 and MiXCR to the public reads, then kept only in-frame beta chains. Rows with one shared CDR3 protein collapse into an entry with the most common genes and DNA. This sample holds 250,000 to 300,000 distinct CDR3 sequences; over 20% were observed only once. The biggest ten clones account for approximately 15% of the sample. The material sequenced was PBMCs. The receptors derive from a human donor in good health (CMV status not recorded). Some clones in this sample may be carry-over from other donors' samples.

The V gene is TRBV7-9, the J gene TRBJ2-3; D is perhaps TRBD1 or TRBD2 (7 bases each). Trimming pared 2 bases from V and 9 bases from J, leaving 18 bases between. CDR1 is SEHNR, CDR2 FQNEAQ, per germline (reference sequence). The CDR3 loop spans 15 amino acids. CDR3 nucleotides: TGTGCCAGCAGCTTAAGGACAGGTCTAGCGGAGACGCAGTATTTT. Translating gives CASSLRTGLAETQYF.

The genes are TRBV7-6 and TRBJ2-1; 8 nucleotides align to TRBD1. After removal of 5 bases from V and 6 bases from J, the junction contained 12 bases not matched to a gene. The germline V gene has CDR1 SGHVS and CDR2 FNYEAQ. This CDR3 region has 16 residues. CDR3 in amino acids: CASSLHRTGRVNEQFF. In nucleotides, the CDR3 is TGTGCCAGCAGCCTCCACCGGACAGGGCGGGTCAATGAGCAGTTCTTC.

The V gene is TRBV6-2 or TRBV6-3, the J gene TRBJ1-1, with D unresolved. The CDR3 contains 14 residues. The germline V gene has CDR1 MNHEY and CDR2 SVGEGT. Deletions cut 0 bases from V and 5 bases from J, with 10 bases between. The CDR3 sequence: CASSYSSYGTEAFF. The CDR3 DNA reads as TGTGCCAGCAGTTACTCGAGCTATGGGACTGAAGCTTTCTTT.

The sample holds a few counts of this clonotype. The V and J genes are TRBV27 and TRBJ1-1, with D maybe TRBD1 (6 bases). V lost 5 bases and J 3 bases, leaving 10 bases between the germline ends. Looked up from germline, CDR1 is MNHEY and CDR2 is SMNVEV (reference sequence). This CDR3 is 13 amino acids long. The CDR3 coding sequence is TGTGCCAGCAGTGCGACAGGATACACTGAAGCTTTCTTT. Translation gives CASSATGYTEAFF.

The V and J genes are TRBV25-1 and TRBJ1-3; D is ambiguous. Trimming pared 1 base from V and 2 bases from J, leaving 9 bases between. CDR1 MGHDK and CDR2 SYGVNS come from the germline V gene. The CDR3 totals 15 residues. CDR3 amino acids: CASSESAETGNTIYF. The CDR3 nucleotides read TGTGCCAGCAGTGAATCGGCGGAGACTGGAAACACCATATATTTT.

V is TRBV5-1 and J is TRBJ2-7; 11 nucleotides agree with TRBD2. The junction had 6 bases not matched to a gene; V was cut back by 0 bases and J by 7 bases. There are 15 residues in the CDR3. CDR1 SGHRS and CDR2 YFSETQ come from the germline V gene. The CDR3, as DNA: TGCGCCAGCAGCTTGGTCCTAGCGGGAGGTAGTGAGCAGTACTTC. This gives the protein CASSLVLAGGSEQYF.

In its sample, this clonotype was seen many times. The chain has TRBV7-2 and TRBJ2-7; TRBD2 matches at 10 bases. The CDR3 covers 15 residues. Germline loops: CDR1 SGHTA, CDR2 FQGNSA. Trimming removed 5 bases from V and 6 bases from J; junction bases left unmatched: 10. CDR3 nucleotide sequence: TGTGCCAGCAGCCGCCAGTCCCTAGCGGGAGTCGAGCAGTACTTC. This encodes CASSRQSLAGVEQYF.

This chain joins TRBV2 and TRBJ2-1; 9 bases match TRBD2. The CDR3 is 15 residues long. Germline assignment: CDR1 SNHLY and CDR2 FYNNEI. V lost 2 bases and J lost 7; bases outside the gene matches: 6. The CDR3 loop is CASSEWAGGPNEQFF. CDR3 DNA sequence: TGTGCCAGCAGTGAATGGGCGGGGGGGCCTAATGAGCAGTTCTTC.

This clonotype has at least ten counts. J is TRBJ2-5 and V is TRBV19; D unclear. Germline values: CDR1 LNHDA, CDR2 SQIVND (reference sequence). Trimming pared 4 bases from V and 0 bases from J, leaving 9 bases between. This CDR3 comprises 14 residues. The DNA for the CDR3 is TGTGCCAGTAGTAGGGGTTCCTACCAAGAGACCCAGTACTTC. This sequence encodes CASSRGSYQETQYF.

The chain is built from TRBV11-1 and TRBJ2-7, with D tentatively TRBD1 (6 bases). Trimming removed 0 bases at V and 2 bases at J, with 11 bases between. CDR1 and CDR2 (germline): SGHAT, FQDESV (reference sequence). CDR3 size: 15 residues. CDR3 in DNA: TGTGCCAGCAGCTTAGCACCGGGACAAACCTACGAGCAGTACTTC. Protein product: CASSLAPGQTYEQYF.

This clonotype was picked up a small number of times. The rearrangement uses TRBV28 and TRBJ2-1, with D perhaps matching TRBD2 (6 bases). This CDR3 region has 14 residues. V gave up 10 bases and J gave up 7 bases, with 20 bases separating them. Germline lookup yields CDR1 MDHEN and CDR2 SYDVKM. CDR3 sequence reads: CATSQRLGANEQFF. The CDR3 nucleotides are TGTGCCACATCCCAAAGACTAGGTGCAAATGAGCAGTTCTTC.

This clonotype was seen many times. V is TRBV12-3 or TRBV12-4 and J is TRBJ2-3; TRBD2 aligns across 7 bases. This CDR3 spans 13 amino acids. The V and J ends lost 5 bases and 10 bases, in that order; junction bases with no gene match: 9. The CDR3 DNA follows: TGTGCCAGCAGTGTACAGCTAGCGGCGGCGCAGTATTTT. Its translation is CASSVQLAAAQYF.

This clonotype was counted a few times. At one boundary the junction diverges from the germline segment, which might be a read error. The rearrangement links TRBV28 to TRBJ2-3; D gene ambiguous. Germline-derived CDR1 and CDR2 are MDHEN and SYDVKM. The CDR3 covers 13 residues. The CDR3: CASSLSPRETCFF. The DNA for the CDR3 is TGTGCCAGCAGTTTGTCCCCCCGCGAAACCTGTTTTTTT.

This clonotype was recorded at least ten times. The gene calls are TRBV28 and TRBJ1-5; 8 positions agree with TRBD1. This CDR3 has 16 residues. Unmatched junction bases numbered 9, after V lost 2 bases and J lost 6 bases. The germline V gene encodes CDR1 MDHEN and CDR2 SYDVKM. CDR3 nucleotide sequence: TGTGCCAGCAGTTTACGGCCAGGGGGCAAGGGTCAGCCCCAGCATTTT. Translating it yields CASSLRPGGKGQPQHF.

This clonotype was detected a few times. The chain links TRBV4-1 to TRBJ2-1, with 11 bases fitting TRBD2. The CDR3 loop spans 15 amino acids. The V segment lost 4 bases and the J segment 8 bases; nucleotides outside the gene matches: 7. The V gene's germline CDR1 is MGHRA and CDR2 YSYEKL. CDR3 DNA: TGCGCCAGCAGCCCGTTAGCGGGGGGGTCGGATGAGCAGTTCTTC. Amino acid sequence: CASSPLAGGSDEQFF.

The rearrangement uses TRBV20-1 and TRBJ2-5; no definite D call. Germline lookup yields CDR1 DFQATT and CDR2 SNEGSKA (reference sequence). V was pared by 5 bases and J by 0 bases, with 7 bases between. CDR3 size: 12 residues. CDR3 region: CSAVVDQETQYF. The DNA for the CDR3 is TGCAGTGCTGTTGTTGACCAAGAGACCCAGTACTTC.

The rearrangement joins TRBV5-5 to TRBJ2-7; 8 bases align to TRBD2. The CDR3 contains 12 residues. V lost 5 bases to trimming and J lost 6 bases; unmatched junction nucleotides: 4. Germline V lookup: CDR1 SGHKS, CDR2 YYEKEE (reference sequence). CDR3 in amino acids: CASSFAGGEQYF. Here the CDR3 DNA reads TGTGCCAGCAGTTTTGCGGGGGGCGAGCAGTACTTC.

The genes are TRBV7-3 and TRBJ2-1; 13 nucleotides line up with TRBD2. In germline, CDR1 is SGHTA, CDR2 FQGTGA. Unmatched junction bases numbered 12, after V lost 5 bases and J lost 8 bases. This CDR3 contains 17 residues. CDR3 amino acids: CASSRLTGTSGDDEQFF. The CDR3, as DNA: TGTGCCAGCAGCCGGCTTACCGGGACTAGCGGGGACGATGAGCAGTTCTTC.

This clonotype occurred many times. This chain uses TRBV7-2 with TRBJ1-4, with a weak D call TRBD1 (6 bases). The CDR3 has 15 amino acids. V was shortened by 5 bases and J by 8 bases, with 18 bases between the two germline ends. The germline V gene encodes CDR1 SGHTA and CDR2 FQGNSA. CDR3 in amino acids: CASSRIPGGWEKLFF. CDR3 DNA: TGTGCCAGCAGCCGTATCCCTGGGGGCTGGGAAAAACTGTTTTTT.

This sequence joins TRBV10-2 and TRBJ1-5, with 9 bases lining up with TRBD1. The germline gives CDR1 WSHSY, CDR2 SAAADI. V was pared by 6 bases and J by 4 bases, with 1 base of the junction left unmatched. This CDR3 is built from 13 residues. This chain's CDR3 is CASRGTGNQPQHF. CDR3 coding DNA: TGCGCCAGCAGGGGGACAGGGAATCAGCCCCAGCATTTT.

The chain has TRBV6-6 and TRBJ1-2, with D perhaps matching TRBD1 (5 bases). The V end was cut by 2 bases, the J end by 8 bases, with 18 bases between. Germline V gene data show CDR1 as MNHNY and CDR2 as SVGAGI (reference sequence). The CDR3 is 15 amino acids. This CDR3 is CASSYSPGITRGYTF. DNA of the CDR3: TGTGCCAGCAGTTACAGTCCAGGGATAACGCGAGGCTACACCTTC.